The source of this T cell receptor (beta chain) is a study of T cell responses to AZD1222 COVID-19 vaccine. Whole-study results and caveats: The study found vaccine-associated CD4 TCRs spanning spike, dominant at 160-218 and 743-854. Variant regions that are unmutated are reportedly the target of nearly half of spike-specific TCRs. Most donors were white British and more were female, and clonal diversity was possibly underestimated.

Notes on this clone: What it binds is not known.

CDR3 size: 13 residues. Trimming removed 2 bases at V and 11 bases at J, with 15 bases between. Germline V CDR1 and CDR2: SGHTA, FQGNSA. Libraries were prepared by immunoSEQ multiplex PCR; TCRdb keeps only in-frame clonotypes and omits some of them. The sample consists of 180,000 or so clones, about 90% of them appearing once. The sequenced sample was peripheral blood, obtained 28 days after the second dose of the MenACWY control vaccine. The chain has TRBV7-2 and TRBJ1-1; possibly TRBD1 for D (6 bases). The clonotype originates from an adult who received the MenACWY meningococcal vaccine as a control. DNA of the CDR3: TGTGCCAGCAGCTTAAGGCAGGGGAGGGTGGCTTTCTTT. Amino acids: CASSLRQGRVAFF. Drawing the rest from reference TRBV7-2 and TRBJ1-1, the complete variable domain is GAGVSQSPSNKVTEKGKDVELRCDPISGHTALYWYRQSLGQGLEFLIYFQGNSAPDKSGLPSDRFSAERTGGSVSTLTIQRTQQEDSAVYLCASSLRQGRVAFFGQGTRLTVV.